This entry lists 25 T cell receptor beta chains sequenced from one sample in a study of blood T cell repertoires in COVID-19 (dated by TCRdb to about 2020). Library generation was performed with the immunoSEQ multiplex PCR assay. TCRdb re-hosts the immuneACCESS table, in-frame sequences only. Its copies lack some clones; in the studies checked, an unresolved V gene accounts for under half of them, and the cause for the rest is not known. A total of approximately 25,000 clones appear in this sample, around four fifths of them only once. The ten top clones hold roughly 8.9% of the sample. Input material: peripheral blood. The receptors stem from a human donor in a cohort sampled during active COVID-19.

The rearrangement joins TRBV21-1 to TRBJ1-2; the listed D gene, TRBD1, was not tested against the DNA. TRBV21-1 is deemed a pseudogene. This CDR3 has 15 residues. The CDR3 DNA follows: TGTGCCAGCACCCCCAAGGGACAGGCTAACTATGGCTACACCTTC. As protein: CASTPKGQANYGYTF.

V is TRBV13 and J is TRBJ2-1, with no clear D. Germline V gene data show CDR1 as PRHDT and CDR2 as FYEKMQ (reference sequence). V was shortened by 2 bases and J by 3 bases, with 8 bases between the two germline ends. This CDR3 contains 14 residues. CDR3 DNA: TGTGCCAGCAGCTTAATGGGCAACTACAATGAGCAGTTCTTC. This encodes CASSLMGNYNEQFF.

The CDR3 loop is CSVTDGRLRWRNEQFF. The DNA of the CDR3 is TGCAGCGTGACCGATGGGCGGCTCAGGTGGAGGAATGAGCAGTTCTTC. The chain recombines TRBV29-1 with TRBJ2-1; possibly TRBD2 for D (5 bases). Per germline, CDR1 SQVTM and CDR2 ANQGSEA. Trimming took 6 bases from V and 7 from J, leaving 25 bases between them. This CDR3 is 16 amino acids long.

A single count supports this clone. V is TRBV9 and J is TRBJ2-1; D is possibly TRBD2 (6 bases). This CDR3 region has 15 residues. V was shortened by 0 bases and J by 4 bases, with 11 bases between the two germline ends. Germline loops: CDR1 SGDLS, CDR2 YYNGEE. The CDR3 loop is CASSVGGGRYNEQFF. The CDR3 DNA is TGTGCCAGCAGCGTAGGTGGGGGGAGATACAATGAGCAGTTCTTC.

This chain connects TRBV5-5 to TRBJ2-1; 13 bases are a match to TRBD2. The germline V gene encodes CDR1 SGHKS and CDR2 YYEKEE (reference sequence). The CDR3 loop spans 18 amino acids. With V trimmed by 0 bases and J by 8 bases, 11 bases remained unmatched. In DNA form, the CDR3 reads TGTGCCAGCAGCTTGGATGGGACTAGCGGGGTTGGTAGCGATGAGCAGTTCTTC. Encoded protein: CASSLDGTSGVGSDEQFF.

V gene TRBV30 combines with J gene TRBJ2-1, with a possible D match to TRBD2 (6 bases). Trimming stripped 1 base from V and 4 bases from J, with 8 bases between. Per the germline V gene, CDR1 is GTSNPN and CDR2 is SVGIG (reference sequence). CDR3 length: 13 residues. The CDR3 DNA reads TGTGCCTGGAGTGCGGGGGAATACAATGAGCAGTTCTTC. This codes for CAWSAGEYNEQFF.

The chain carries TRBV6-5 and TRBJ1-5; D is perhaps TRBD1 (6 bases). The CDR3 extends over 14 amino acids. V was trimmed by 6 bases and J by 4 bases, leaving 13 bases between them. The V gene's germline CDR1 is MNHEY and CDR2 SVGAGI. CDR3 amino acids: CASREWGRNQPQHF. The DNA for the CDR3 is TGTGCCAGCAGGGAGTGGGGGCGGAATCAGCCCCAGCATTTT.

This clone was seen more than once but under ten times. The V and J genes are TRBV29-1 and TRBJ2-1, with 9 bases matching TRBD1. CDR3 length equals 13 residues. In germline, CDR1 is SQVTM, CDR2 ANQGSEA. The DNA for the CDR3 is TGCGCCCTGGGACAGGGAAATTGGGGTGAGCAGTTCTTC. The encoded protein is CALGQGNWGEQFF.

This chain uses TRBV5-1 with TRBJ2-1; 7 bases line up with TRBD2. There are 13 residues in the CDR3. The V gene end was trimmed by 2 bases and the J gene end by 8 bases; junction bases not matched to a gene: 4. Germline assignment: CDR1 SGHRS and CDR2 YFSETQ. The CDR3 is CASSLTGGHEQFF. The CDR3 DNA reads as TGCGCCAGCAGCTTAACGGGGGGACATGAGCAGTTCTTC.

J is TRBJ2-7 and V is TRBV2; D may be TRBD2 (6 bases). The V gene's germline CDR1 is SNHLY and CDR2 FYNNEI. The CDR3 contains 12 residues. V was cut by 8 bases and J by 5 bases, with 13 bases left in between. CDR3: CASRPRGNEQYF. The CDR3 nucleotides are TGTGCCAGCCGCCCCCGGGGGAACGAGCAGTACTTC.

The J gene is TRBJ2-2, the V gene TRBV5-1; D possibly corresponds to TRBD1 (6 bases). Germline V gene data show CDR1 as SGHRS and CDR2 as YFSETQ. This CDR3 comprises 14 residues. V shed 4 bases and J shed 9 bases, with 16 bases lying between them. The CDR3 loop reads CASSPDNRAWELFF. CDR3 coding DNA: TGCGCCAGCAGCCCGGACAACAGGGCATGGGAGCTGTTTTTT.

The CDR3 here is CASSFGTNYNEQFF. Here the CDR3 DNA reads TGTGCCAGCAGTTTCGGGACTAACTACAATGAGCAGTTCTTC. V gene TRBV6-6 combines with J gene TRBJ2-1; 7 bases fit TRBD2. Germline CDR1 MNHNY, CDR2 SVGAGI (reference sequence). V lost 4 bases, J lost 3 bases, and 3 bases stayed unmatched. The CDR3 spans 14 residues.

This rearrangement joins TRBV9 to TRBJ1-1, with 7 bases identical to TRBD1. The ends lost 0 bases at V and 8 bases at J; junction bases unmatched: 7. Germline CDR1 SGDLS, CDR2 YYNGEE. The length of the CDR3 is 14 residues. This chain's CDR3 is CASSVAGGDREAFF. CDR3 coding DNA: TGTGCCAGCAGCGTAGCAGGAGGGGACAGAGAAGCTTTCTTT.

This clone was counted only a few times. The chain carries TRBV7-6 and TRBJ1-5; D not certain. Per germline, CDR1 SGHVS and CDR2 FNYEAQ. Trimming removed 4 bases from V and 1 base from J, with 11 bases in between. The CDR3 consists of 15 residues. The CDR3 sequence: CASSWSSGSNQPQHF. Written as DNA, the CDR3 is TGTGCCAGCAGCTGGAGCAGTGGGAGCAATCAGCCCCAGCATTTT.

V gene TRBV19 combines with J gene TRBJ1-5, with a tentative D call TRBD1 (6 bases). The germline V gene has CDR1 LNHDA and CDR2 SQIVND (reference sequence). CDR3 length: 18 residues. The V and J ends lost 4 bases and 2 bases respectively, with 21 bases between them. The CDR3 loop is CASSTDRGGDIGNQPQHF. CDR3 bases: TGTGCCAGTAGTACGGACAGAGGAGGCGATATAGGCAATCAGCCCCAGCATTTT. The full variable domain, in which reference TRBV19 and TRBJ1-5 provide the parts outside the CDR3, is DGGITQSPKYLFRKEGQNVTLSCEQNLNHDAMYWYRQDPGQGLRLIYYSQIVNDFQKGDIAEGYSVSREKKESFPLTVTSAQKNPTAFYLCASSTDRGGDIGNQPQHFGDGTRLSIL.

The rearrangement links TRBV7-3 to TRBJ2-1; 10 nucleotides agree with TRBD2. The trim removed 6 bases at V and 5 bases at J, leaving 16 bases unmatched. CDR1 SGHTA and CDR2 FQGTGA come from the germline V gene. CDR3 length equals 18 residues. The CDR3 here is CASSSVSLSGRGNNEQFF. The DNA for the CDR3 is TGTGCCAGCAGTTCTGTGAGTCTCAGCGGGAGGGGAAACAATGAGCAGTTCTTC.

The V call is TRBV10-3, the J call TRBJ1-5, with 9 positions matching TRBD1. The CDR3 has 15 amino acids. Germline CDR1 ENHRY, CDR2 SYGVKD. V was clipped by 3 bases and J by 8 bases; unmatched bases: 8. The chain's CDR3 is CAISDSGTGSKPQHF. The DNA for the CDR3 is TGTGCCATCAGTGATTCCGGGACAGGGAGCAAGCCCCAGCATTTT.

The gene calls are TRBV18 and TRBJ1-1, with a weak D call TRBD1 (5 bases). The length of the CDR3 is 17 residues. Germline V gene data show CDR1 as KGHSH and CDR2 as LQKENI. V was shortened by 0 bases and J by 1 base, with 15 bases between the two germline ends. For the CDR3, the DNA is TGTGCCAGCTCACCACCGAGGGTGGACGGGGGGAACACTGAAGCTTTCTTT. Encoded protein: CASSPPRVDGGNTEAFF.

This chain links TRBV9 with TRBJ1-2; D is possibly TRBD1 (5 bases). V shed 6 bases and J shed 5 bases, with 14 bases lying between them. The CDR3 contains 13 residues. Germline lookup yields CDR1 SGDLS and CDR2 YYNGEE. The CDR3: CASTSAGGYGYTF. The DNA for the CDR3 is TGTGCCAGCACCTCAGCGGGGGGATATGGCTACACCTTC.

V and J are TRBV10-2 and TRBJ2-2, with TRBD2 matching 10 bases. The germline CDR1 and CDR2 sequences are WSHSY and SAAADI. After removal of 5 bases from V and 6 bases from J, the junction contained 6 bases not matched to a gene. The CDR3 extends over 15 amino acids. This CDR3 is CASSPSGLAAGELFF. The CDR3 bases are TGCGCCAGCAGTCCTTCCGGACTAGCGGCCGGGGAGCTGTTTTTT.

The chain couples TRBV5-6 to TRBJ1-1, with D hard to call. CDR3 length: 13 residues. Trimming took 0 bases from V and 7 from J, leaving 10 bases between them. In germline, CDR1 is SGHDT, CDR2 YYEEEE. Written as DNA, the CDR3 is TGTGCCAGCAGCTTGGGTGACCGGAGTGAAGCTTTCTTT. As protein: CASSLGDRSEAFF.

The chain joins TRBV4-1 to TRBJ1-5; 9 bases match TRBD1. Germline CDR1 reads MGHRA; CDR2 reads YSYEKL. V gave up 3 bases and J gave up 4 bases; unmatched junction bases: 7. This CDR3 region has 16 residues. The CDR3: CASSQSGTGRNQPQHF. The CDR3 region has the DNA TGCGCCAGCAGCCAGTCCGGGACAGGGAGAAATCAGCCCCAGCATTTT.

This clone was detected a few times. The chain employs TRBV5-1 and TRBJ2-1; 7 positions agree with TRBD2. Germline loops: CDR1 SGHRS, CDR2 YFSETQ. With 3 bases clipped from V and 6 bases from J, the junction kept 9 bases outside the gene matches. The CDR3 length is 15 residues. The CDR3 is CASSSTTSALNEQFF. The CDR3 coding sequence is TGCGCCAGCAGCTCCACCACTAGCGCCCTCAATGAGCAGTTCTTC.

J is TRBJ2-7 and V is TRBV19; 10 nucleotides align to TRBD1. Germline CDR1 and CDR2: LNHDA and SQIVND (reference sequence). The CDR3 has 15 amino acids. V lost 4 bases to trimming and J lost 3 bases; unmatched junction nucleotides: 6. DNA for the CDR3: TGTGCCAGTAGTACACTCCGGGACAGGGGCTACGAGCAGTACTTC. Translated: CASSTLRDRGYEQYF.

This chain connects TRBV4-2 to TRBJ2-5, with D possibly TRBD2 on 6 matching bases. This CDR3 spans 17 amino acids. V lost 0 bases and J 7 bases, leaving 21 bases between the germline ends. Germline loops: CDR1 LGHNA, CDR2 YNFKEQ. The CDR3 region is CASSQDTASGLRGTQYF. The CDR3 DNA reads TGTGCCAGCAGCCAAGATACGGCAAGCGGGCTGCGGGGGACCCAGTACTTC.